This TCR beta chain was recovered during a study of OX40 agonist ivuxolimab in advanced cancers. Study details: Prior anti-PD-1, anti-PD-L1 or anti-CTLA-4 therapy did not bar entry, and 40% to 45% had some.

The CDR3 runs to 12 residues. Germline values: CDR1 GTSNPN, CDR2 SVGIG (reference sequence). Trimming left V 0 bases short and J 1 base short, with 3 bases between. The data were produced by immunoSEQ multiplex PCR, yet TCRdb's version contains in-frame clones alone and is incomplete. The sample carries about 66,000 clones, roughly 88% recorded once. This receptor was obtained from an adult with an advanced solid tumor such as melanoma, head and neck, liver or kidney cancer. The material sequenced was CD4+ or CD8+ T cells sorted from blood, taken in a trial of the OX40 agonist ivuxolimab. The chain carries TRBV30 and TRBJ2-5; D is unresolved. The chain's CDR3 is CAWSVTQETQYF. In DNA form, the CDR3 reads TGTGCCTGGAGTGTAACCCAAGAGACCCAGTACTTC.